Below, 13 T cell receptor beta chains from the same sample are listed, as sequenced in a study of shared clonotypes between healthy human individuals. Assay used: immunoSEQ multiplex PCR; TCRdb lists only in-frame clones, some missing. Seen here are roughly 650,000 clones, approximately 96% observed once, and the top ten hold less than 0.13%. Terminally differentiated effector memory CD45RA+ cells were excluded by CCR7 positive selection of CD45RO-negative cells. Sequencing used naive CD8+ T cells sorted from blood. These receptors were taken from a young woman in good health.

As DNA, the CDR3 is TGCAGCGGCTGGGACGGTCAGAACTATGGCTACACCTTC. Translation: CSGWDGQNYGYTF. The chain combines TRBV29-1 with TRBJ1-2, with D possibly TRBD1 on 5 matching bases. This CDR3 spans 13 amino acids. Trimming removed 7 bases at V and 2 bases at J, with 14 bases between. The germline CDR1 and CDR2 sequences are SQVTM and ANQGSEA.

This chain joins TRBV7-2 and TRBJ1-5; D possibly corresponds to TRBD1 (5 bases). Trimming pared 4 bases from V and 4 bases from J, leaving 11 bases between. There are 14 residues in the CDR3. Germline assignment: CDR1 SGHTA and CDR2 FQGNSA. The CDR3 DNA is TGTGCCAGCAGCTACAACAGGCAAAATCAGCCCCAGCATTTT. Protein sequence: CASSYNRQNQPQHF.

This sequence joins TRBV29-1 and TRBJ1-4; D might be TRBD1 (5 bases). The CDR3 totals 11 residues. Trimming removed 2 bases from V and 11 bases from J, with 9 bases in between. CDR1 and CDR2 (germline): SQVTM, ANQGSEA. The CDR3 DNA is TGCAGCGTTGAAATGGGGGGGAAACTGTTTTTT. Translated, it gives CSVEMGGKLFF.

The chain employs TRBV5-5 and TRBJ1-2; TRBD1 aligns across 7 bases. J lost 0 bases, V lost 3 bases, and 2 bases had no gene match. The CDR3 runs to 14 residues. Germline V gene lookup returns CDR1 SGHKS and CDR2 YYEKEE (reference sequence). The CDR3 region is CASSYRGPNYGYTF. In DNA, the CDR3 is TGTGCCAGCAGCTACAGGGGACCTAACTATGGCTACACCTTC. The whole variable domain, filled in from reference TRBV5-5 and TRBJ1-2, reads DAGVTQSPTHLIKTRGQQVTLRCSPISGHKSVSWYQQVLGQGPQFIFQYYEKEERGRGNFPDRFSARQFPNYSSELNVNALLLGDSALYLCASSYRGPNYGYTFGSGTRLTVV.

This clone has more than one count but fewer than ten. The chain uses TRBV19 and TRBJ1-5; maybe TRBD1 (6 bases). This CDR3 has 15 amino acids. Germline V gene sequence: CDR1 LNHDA, CDR2 SQIVND (reference sequence). Between the trimmed V and J ends, which lost 2 bases and 7 bases, there was a span of 15 bases. Here the CDR3 DNA reads TGTGCCAGTAGTATAATGAAGGGGGATGGGCAGCCCCAGCATTTT. Protein: CASSIMKGDGQPQHF.

This sequence joins TRBV27 and TRBJ1-1, with D possibly matching TRBD1 (6 bases). Trimming stripped 2 bases from V and 1 base from J, with 11 bases between. This CDR3 comprises 15 residues. Germline V gives CDR1 MNHEY, CDR2 SMNVEV (reference sequence). Written as DNA, the CDR3 is TGTGCCAGCAGTTTAATCAGGGGCACGAACACTGAAGCTTTCTTT. This sequence encodes CASSLIRGTNTEAFF.

The chain employs TRBV10-3 and TRBJ2-7; D gene unclear. The CDR3 length is 13 residues. Germline V gene data show CDR1 as ENHRY and CDR2 as SYGVKD. Trimming removed 3 bases at V and 1 base at J, with 7 bases between. The CDR3 loop is CAISDATSYEQYF. The CDR3 DNA reads as TGTGCCATCAGTGACGCCACGTCCTACGAGCAGTACTTC.

The gene calls are TRBV11-2 and TRBJ2-1; D is unclear. The CDR3 runs 13 residues. The germline V gene encodes CDR1 SGHAT and CDR2 FQNNGV. Trimming cost V 8 bases and J 0 bases, with 8 bases left between them. Here the CDR3 reads CASVDSSYNEQFF. The CDR3 nucleotides are TGTGCCAGCGTCGATAGCTCCTACAATGAGCAGTTCTTC. Full variable domain (rest looked up from reference TRBV11-2 and TRBJ2-1): EAGVAQSPRYKIIEKRQSVAFWCNPISGHATLYWYQQILGQGPKLLIQFQNNGVVDDSQLPKDRFSAERLKGVDSTLKIQPAKLEDSAVYLCASVDSSYNEQFFGPGTRLTVL.

This chain links TRBV27 with TRBJ2-5; TRBD2 agrees at 11 bases. V gave up 5 bases and J gave up 3 bases; unmatched junction bases: 5. Germline V CDR1 and CDR2: MNHEY, SMNVEV (reference sequence). The CDR3 contains 15 residues. The CDR3 bases are TGTGCCAGCAGTACCGGGACTAGCGGAAAAGAGACCCAGTACTTC. Amino acids: CASSTGTSGKETQYF.

The gene calls are TRBV27 and TRBJ1-1, with TRBD1 identical over 7 bases. The germline gives CDR1 MNHEY, CDR2 SMNVEV (reference sequence). The V gene end was trimmed by 3 bases and the J gene end by 7 bases; junction bases not matched to a gene: 11. This CDR3 region has 15 residues. CDR3 DNA sequence: TGTGCCAGCAGTTTGTCCACAGGGGCCAACCTTGAAGCTTTCTTT. Translation gives CASSLSTGANLEAFF.

The rearrangement links TRBV27 to TRBJ2-5; possible D gene TRBD1, 5 bases. The CDR3 spans 14 residues. Germline CDR1 and CDR2: MNHEY and SMNVEV (reference sequence). Trimming stripped 2 bases from V and 3 bases from J, with 10 bases between. Here the CDR3 reads CASSLRGVEETQYF. Here the CDR3 DNA reads TGTGCCAGCAGTTTAAGGGGTGTAGAAGAGACCCAGTACTTC.

J is TRBJ2-1 and V is TRBV29-1; D may be TRBD2 (6 bases). The CDR3 is 14 amino acids. With 4 bases removed from V and 2 bases from J, the gap between germline ends came to 12 bases. The germline V gene encodes CDR1 SQVTM and CDR2 ANQGSEA. The CDR3 nucleotides are TGCAGCGTTGTTGGTCGGGGGACCTACAATGAGCAGTTCTTC. Protein sequence: CSVVGRGTYNEQFF.

Points on this clone: The same CDR3 also results from other DNA sequences found in this sample. The rearrangement links TRBV28 to TRBJ1-1; D not resolved. CDR1 and CDR2 from the germline V gene are MDHEN and SYDVKM. Trimming cost V 3 bases and J 0 bases, with 5 bases left between them. This CDR3 comprises 13 residues. Written as DNA, the CDR3 is TGTGCCAGCAGTTTGGCTTTGAACACTGAAGCTTTCTTT. It encodes CASSLALNTEAFF.